This TCR beta chain was captured by sequencing in a study of radiotherapy plus CTLA-4 blockade in lung cancer. Sequenced by immunoSEQ multiplex PCR; TCRdb stores in-frame clones only, minus some. This table holds 32,000 or so clones, over 70% found once. The V and J ends lost 0 bases and 1 base respectively, with 10 bases between them. The germline V gene encodes CDR1 SGHRS and CDR2 YFSETQ. The CDR3 loop spans 15 amino acids. Material: peripheral blood, obtained from a patient treated with radiotherapy plus ipilimumab. The clonotype comes from a human donor with non-small cell lung cancer that progressed on radiotherapy plus ipilimumab. This rearrangement joins TRBV5-1 to TRBJ1-1, with D possibly being TRBD1 (5 bases). CDR3 residues: CASSLGEGPNTEAFF. The CDR3 DNA reads TGCGCCAGCAGCTTGGGGGAGGGACCGAACACTGAAGCTTTCTTT.